This TCR beta chain originates from a study of T cells in Graves' hyperthyroidism and ophthalmopathy. Study in general: Peripheral blood was taken when the disease was first diagnosed, before any treatment began. Study-wide results and caveats: Appearing also in blood were most of the thyroid clonotypes expanded above 0.001.

This clonotype was picked up many times. Its target is unknown. Amplification of TCR beta CDR3 regions was performed using RNA transcripts as template. The study used the HTBI primer set for a first-round RT-PCR of the TCR CDR3. One entry per CDR3 protein results from TCRdb running MiXCR on the multiplex PCR reads. The table includes 300,000 to 450,000 distinct CDR3 sequences, around 18% detected once. This clonotype originated in a woman aged 35 to 49 with Graves' ophthalmopathy. Specimen: blood.

The CDR3 here is CASSEGWGETQYF. In DNA form, the CDR3 reads TGCGCCAGCAGTGAGGGATGGGGTGAGACCCAGTACTTC. The gene calls are TRBV5-1 and TRBJ2-5, with D possibly TRBD2 on 5 matching bases. Germline V gene data show CDR1 as SGHRS and CDR2 as YFSETQ. V lost 5 bases and J 5 bases, leaving 13 bases between the germline ends. The CDR3 has 13 amino acids.